This entry concerns a single T cell receptor beta chain. One end of the junction varies from germline; a read error may be responsible. This record comes from a study of blood T cell repertoires in COVID-19. This CDR3 comprises 11 residues. CDR1 and CDR2 (germline): SGHDT, YYEEEE. The repertoire was sequenced with immunoSEQ multiplex PCR; TCRdb's copy has only in-frame clones and lacks some. The sample holds approximately 65,000 clones, approximately 80% seen once. The specimen was peripheral blood. The sequence was collected from a human donor in a cohort sampled during active COVID-19. The chain recombines TRBV5-6 with TRBJ2-1; TRBD2 matches 8 bases. The CDR3 sequence: CASSFSGDLIF. The CDR3, as DNA: TGTGCCAGCAGCTTTAGCGGGGACTTGATCTTC.